This is a list of T cell receptor beta chains from one sample in a study of cytomegalovirus exposure and HLA in healthy donors. Assay used: immunoSEQ multiplex PCR; TCRdb lists only in-frame clones, some missing. The table includes about 190,000 clones, 70% to 75% detected once. Sample: PBMCs. These receptors came from a man aged 25 to 45 in good health and CMV-seropositive. CDR3s include the opening cysteine and the closing phenylalanine or tryptophan. D genes are given only for firm matches. Size values are once, few and many counts, or a class for expanded clones, and some rows have none.

V gene: TRBV7-7; clone size: .; D gene: .; J gene: TRBJ2-3; CDR3 DNA: TGTGCTAGCAGCTTAGGAGCCCAGGGAGGAATTACAGATACGCAGTATTTT; CDR3 protein: CASSLGAQGGITDTQYF
V gene: TRBV25-1; clone size: .; D gene: TRBD1; J gene: TRBJ1-1; CDR3 DNA: TGTGCCAGCAGTGATCGACAGGGGAGGAACACTGAAGCTTTCTTT; CDR3 protein: CASSDRQGRNTEAFF
V gene: TRBV9; clone size: few; D gene: .; J gene: TRBJ1-5; CDR3 DNA: TGTGCCAGCAGCGGGGGCCCCGGGTCGGATCAGCCCCAGCATTTT; CDR3 protein: CASSGGPGSDQPQHF
V gene: TRBV29-1; clone size: once; D gene: .; J gene: TRBJ1-1; CDR3 DNA: TGCAGCGTTGCCAGGGCTATCAACACTGAAGCTTTCTTT; CDR3 protein: CSVARAINTEAFF
V gene: TRBV29-1; clone size: once; D gene: .; J gene: TRBJ2-1; CDR3 DNA: TGCAGCGTTGAGGTAGTCGTCAATGAGCAGTTCTTC; CDR3 protein: CSVEVVVNEQFF
V gene: TRBV19; clone size: .; D gene: .; J gene: TRBJ2-7; CDR3 DNA: TGTGCCAGTACGACTAGTGGCGAGCAGTACTTC; CDR3 protein: CASTTSGEQYF
V gene: TRBV5-4; clone size: .; D gene: .; J gene: TRBJ2-1; CDR3 DNA: TGTGCCAGCAGCTTGGATCCGGGCAATGAGCAGTTCTTC; CDR3 protein: CASSLDPGNEQFF
V gene: TRBV5-3; clone size: .; D gene: TRBD1; J gene: TRBJ2-1; CDR3 DNA: TGTGCCAGAAGACCCGGGACAGGGGTTATCAGGGGCACCTACAATGAGCAGTTCTTC; CDR3 protein: CARRPGTGVIRGTYNEQFF
V gene: TRBV7-3; clone size: .; D gene: TRBD2; J gene: TRBJ2-7; CDR3 DNA: TGTGCCAGCAGCTTAACGGCGGGAGGGGGTTACGAGCAGTACTTC; CDR3 protein: CASSLTAGGGYEQYF
V gene: TRBV6-6; clone size: .; D gene: .; J gene: TRBJ2-3; CDR3 DNA: TGTGCCAGCAGGGCGGGTGCCCTCCCGGCGCAGTATTTT; CDR3 protein: CASRAGALPAQYF
V gene: TRBV6-5; clone size: .; D gene: .; J gene: TRBJ1-3; CDR3 DNA: TGTGCCAGCAGCCGGACAGTCTCTGGAAACACCATATATTTT; CDR3 protein: CASSRTVSGNTIYF
V gene: TRBV6-6; clone size: .; D gene: .; J gene: TRBJ2-2; CDR3 DNA: TGTGCCAGCAGCCAGGGCGGCGGAATCCTCGGGTCGCTGTTTTTT; CDR3 protein: CASSQGGGILGSLFF
V gene: TRBV4-3; clone size: .; D gene: TRBD2; J gene: TRBJ2-1; CDR3 DNA: TGCGCCAGCAGCCAAGAAGAGGGACTAGCGGTCCGTAATGAGCAGTTCTTC; CDR3 protein: CASSQEEGLAVRNEQFF
V gene: TRBV7-9; clone size: .; D gene: .; J gene: TRBJ2-5; CDR3 DNA: TGTGCCAGCAGCCCCAGACTAACCCAAGAGACCCAGTACTTC; CDR3 protein: CASSPRLTQETQYF
V gene: TRBV27; clone size: .; D gene: TRBD1; J gene: TRBJ2-7; CDR3 DNA: TGTGCCAGCAGTCAAACCGGGACAGGGGCCGAAGAGCAGTACTTC; CDR3 protein: CASSQTGTGAEEQYF
V gene: TRBV7-3; clone size: .; D gene: .; J gene: TRBJ2-1; CDR3 DNA: TGTGCCAGCAGCCGGGAGGACAGCAATGAGCAGTTCTTC; CDR3 protein: CASSREDSNEQFF
V gene: TRBV7-9; clone size: few; D gene: .; J gene: TRBJ2-1; CDR3 DNA: TGTTCCAGCAGCTTATCCGGGACTTACAATGAGCAGTTCTTC; CDR3 protein: CSSSLSGTYNEQFF
V gene: TRBV30; clone size: .; D gene: .; J gene: TRBJ2-5; CDR3 DNA: TGTGCCTGGAGTTGGGGGGACCAAGAGACCCAGTACTTC; CDR3 protein: CAWSWGDQETQYF
V gene: TRBV7-9; clone size: .; D gene: TRBD1; J gene: TRBJ1-1; CDR3 DNA: TGTGCCAGCAGAGCCCGGACAGGCGAGAACACTGAAGCTTTCTTT; CDR3 protein: CASRARTGENTEAFF
V gene: TRBV27; clone size: once; D gene: TRBD1; J gene: TRBJ1-5; CDR3 DNA: TGTGCCAGCAGGGGACAGGGGGTACGCAATCAGCCCCAGCATTTT; CDR3 protein: CASRGQGVRNQPQHF
V gene: TRBV28; clone size: .; D gene: TRBD1; J gene: TRBJ1-4; CDR3 DNA: TGTGCCAGCAGTTTATGGGGACAGGGGTCAACTAATGAAAAACTGTTTTTT; CDR3 protein: CASSLWGQGSTNEKLFF
V gene: TRBV2; clone size: .; D gene: .; J gene: TRBJ1-1; CDR3 DNA: TGTGCCAGCAGGGCCGGGATGGGGGCTAGCACTGAAGCTTTCTTT; CDR3 protein: CASRAGMGASTEAFF
V gene: TRBV7-2; clone size: few; D gene: .; J gene: TRBJ2-5; CDR3 DNA: TGTGCCAGCAGCTTGAACAGGGTGGAGACCCAGTACTTC; CDR3 protein: CASSLNRVETQYF
V gene: TRBV27; clone size: .; D gene: .; J gene: TRBJ1-1; CDR3 DNA: TGTGCCAGCAGTTTGAATGGGGGGTACACTGAAGCTTTCTTT; CDR3 protein: CASSLNGGYTEAFF
V gene: TRBV9; clone size: .; D gene: .; J gene: TRBJ1-2; CDR3 DNA: TGTGCTAGCAGCGTAGAGGGGGTTAATGGCTACACCTTC; CDR3 protein: CASSVEGVNGYTF
V gene: TRBV18; clone size: .; D gene: .; J gene: TRBJ2-3; CDR3 DNA: TGTGCCAGCTCATCCTGGACAAACGGCACAGATACGCAGTATTTT; CDR3 protein: CASSSWTNGTDTQYF
V gene: TRBV19; clone size: few; D gene: TRBD1; J gene: TRBJ2-1; CDR3 DNA: TGTGCCAGTAGTTCAGGGACAGGGGGTTTCAATGAGCAGTTCTTC; CDR3 protein: CASSSGTGGFNEQFF
V gene: TRBV6-6; clone size: once; D gene: TRBD1; J gene: TRBJ2-7; CDR3 DNA: TGTGCCAGCAGTGGACAGGGGTTCTACGAGCAGTACTTC; CDR3 protein: CASSGQGFYEQYF
V gene: TRBV4-3; clone size: .; D gene: .; J gene: TRBJ2-7; CDR3 DNA: TGCGCCAGCAGCCAAGATCCTCTGGGACTCCAACGGTACTTC; CDR3 protein: CASSQDPLGLQRYF
V gene: TRBV5-1; clone size: .; D gene: TRBD1; J gene: TRBJ2-7; CDR3 DNA: TGCGCCAGCAGCTTCGGACAGGGGGCGTCGGAGCAGTACTTC; CDR3 protein: CASSFGQGASEQYF
V gene: TRBV6-5; clone size: .; D gene: TRBD1; J gene: TRBJ2-7; CDR3 DNA: TGTGCCAGCAGTTCGTCGGGACAGGGCCCCTACGAGCAGTACTTC; CDR3 protein: CASSSSGQGPYEQYF
V gene: TRBV7-2; clone size: .; D gene: .; J gene: TRBJ1-1; CDR3 DNA: TGTGCCAGCAGCCCGCACTTGAACACTGAAGCTTTCTTT; CDR3 protein: CASSPHLNTEAFF
V gene: TRBV5-1; clone size: .; D gene: .; J gene: TRBJ2-2; CDR3 DNA: TGCGCCAGCAGCTTTAACACAGGCACCGGGGAGCTGTTTTTT; CDR3 protein: CASSFNTGTGELFF
V gene: TRBV14; clone size: .; D gene: TRBD1; J gene: TRBJ1-4; CDR3 DNA: TGTGCCAGCAGCCAGCGACAGGGCGGGAATGAAAAACTGTTTTTT; CDR3 protein: CASSQRQGGNEKLFF
V gene: TRBV19; clone size: .; D gene: .; J gene: TRBJ2-6; CDR3 DNA: TGTGCCAGTAGTGTATACAGGGCCCCTGGGGCCAACGTCCTGACTTTC; CDR3 protein: CASSVYRAPGANVLTF
V gene: TRBV10-3; clone size: .; D gene: .; J gene: TRBJ2-1; CDR3 DNA: TGTGCCATCAGTGAACAAGCAGGGGAGCAGTTCTTC; CDR3 protein: CAISEQAGEQFF
V gene: TRBV7-8; clone size: .; D gene: .; J gene: TRBJ2-2; CDR3 DNA: TGTGCCAGCACCCCCCTAGCCGTCGGCTCCGGGGAGCTGTTTTTT; CDR3 protein: CASTPLAVGSGELFF
V gene: TRBV5-5; clone size: .; D gene: TRBD1; J gene: TRBJ2-7; CDR3 DNA: TGTGCCAGCAGCTTGGGGGACAGGCGGGGATTCTACGAGCAGTACTTC; CDR3 protein: CASSLGDRRGFYEQYF
V gene: TRBV5-5; clone size: .; D gene: TRBD1; J gene: TRBJ2-1; CDR3 DNA: TGTGCCAGCAGGCCGACAGGGGGCCCCCTTAGCTCCTACAATGAGCAGTTCTTC; CDR3 protein: CASRPTGGPLSSYNEQFF
V gene: TRBV7-9; clone size: .; D gene: .; J gene: TRBJ1-5; CDR3 DNA: TGTGCCAGCAGCTTAGAGGCAGGAAATCAGCCCCAGCATTTT; CDR3 protein: CASSLEAGNQPQHF
V gene: TRBV10-3; clone size: once; D gene: .; J gene: TRBJ2-7; CDR3 DNA: TGTGCCATCAGTGACGGAGGATTTTGGGAGCAGTACTTC; CDR3 protein: CAISDGGFWEQYF
V gene: TRBV30; clone size: .; D gene: .; J gene: TRBJ2-5; CDR3 DNA: TGTGCCTGGAACTCGTTACTAGAGACCCAGTACTTC; CDR3 protein: CAWNSLLETQYF
V gene: TRBV28; clone size: .; D gene: .; J gene: TRBJ2-7; CDR3 DNA: TGTGCCAGCAGTTTTCAGGGCCGAGAGCAGTACTTC; CDR3 protein: CASSFQGREQYF
V gene: TRBV6-1; clone size: once; D gene: .; J gene: TRBJ1-4; CDR3 DNA: TGTGCCAGCAGGGGGGGGGCAGGACTGTTTTTT; CDR3 protein: CASRGGAGLFF
V gene: TRBV30; clone size: once; D gene: TRBD1; J gene: TRBJ1-5; CDR3 DNA: TGTGCCTGGGCCGGACAGGCAGATCAGCCCCAGCATTTT; CDR3 protein: CAWAGQADQPQHF
V gene: TRBV5-1; clone size: few; D gene: .; J gene: TRBJ1-6; CDR3 DNA: TGCGCCAGCAGCTTGAGGATTTTCAAGGGGAGCCAGGGAGGTAATTCACCCCTCCACTTT; CDR3 protein: CASSLRIFKGSQGGNSPLHF
V gene: TRBV30; clone size: .; D gene: TRBD2; J gene: TRBJ2-3; CDR3 DNA: TGTGCCTGGTCTAGCGGTTCCAGCACAGATACGCAGTATTTT; CDR3 protein: CAWSSGSSTDTQYF
V gene: TRBV4-1; clone size: .; D gene: .; J gene: TRBJ2-7; CDR3 DNA: TGCGCCAGCAGCCAAGACCGCCCGGGGATTTACGAGCAGTACTTC; CDR3 protein: CASSQDRPGIYEQYF
V gene: TRBV2; clone size: .; D gene: TRBD1; J gene: TRBJ1-2; CDR3 DNA: TGTGCCAGCACCAAAACAGGGGGCGCGGGAGGCTACACCTTC; CDR3 protein: CASTKTGGAGGYTF